This T cell receptor beta chain stems from a study of CD8 T cells in ankylosing spondylitis. Study-wide points: Ankylosing spondylitis blood appeared to carry a characteristic TCR beta motif of roughly eight highly homologous variants.

TCRdb used MiXCR to reprocess the 5' RACE reads, holding one entry per CDR3 protein. The repertoire consists of fewer than 650,000 distinct CDR3 sequences, with more than 9.5% occurring once and the leading ten covering 6.8%. Trimming left V 0 bases short and J 9 bases short, with 13 bases between. This CDR3 spans 14 amino acids. Germline V CDR1 and CDR2: SGHDT, YYEEEE. This clonotype was detected only a few times. Its matching antigen is unknown. The clonotype originates from a male donor with ankylosing spondylitis. The chain uses TRBV5-6 and TRBJ2-1; D is perhaps TRBD1 (5 bases). Sequenced: blood, either unsorted or a sorted T cell fraction (not recorded which). CDR3 sequence reads: CASSLGAGNSEQFF. CDR3 sequence (DNA): TGTGCCAGCAGCTTGGGGGCAGGGAACAGTGAGCAGTTCTTC.